This is a list of T cell receptor beta chains from one sample in a study of blood T cells in healthy people across ages. One entry per CDR3 protein, called by TCRdb with MiXCR from the 5' RACE reads. This repertoire shows 630,000 or so distinct CDR3 sequences, 25% to 35% found once; its top ten account for around 14%. Sequencing used blood. The origin of the receptors is an elderly woman in good health. Both conserved end residues are part of each CDR3. The D gene is left open where the match is weak. The size of a clone is reported for some rows only, either as once, few or many, or as a class for expanded clones.

J: TRBJ1-4; V: TRBV7-9; D: -; size: few; CDR3: CASSSGPRADEKLFF; DNA: TGTGCCAGCAGCTCCGGCCCGAGGGCAGATGAAAAACTGTTTTTT
J: TRBJ1-6; V: TRBV7-2; D: -; size: many; CDR3: CASSSGRGSPLHF; DNA: TGTGCCAGCAGCTCCGGCCGAGGTTCACCCCTCCACTTT
J: TRBJ1-4; V: TRBV12-3/TRBV12-4; D: -; size: -; CDR3: CASGRVSEKLFF; DNA: TGTGCCAGCGGCAGGGTTTCGGAAAAACTGTTTTTT
J: TRBJ2-7; V: TRBV7-2; D: TRBD1; size: -; CDR3: CASSLYGTASYEQYF; DNA: TGTGCCAGCAGCTTATATGGGACAGCATCCTACGAGCAGTACTTC
J: TRBJ1-1; V: TRBV5-1; D: -; size: many; CDR3: CASSLALNTEAFF; DNA: TGCGCCAGCAGCTTGGCGTTGAACACTGAAGCTTTCTTT
J: TRBJ1-1; V: TRBV6-1; D: -; size: -; CDR3: CTSQQRVNTEAFF; DNA: TGTACCAGCCAACAGAGGGTGAACACTGAAGCTTTCTTT
J: TRBJ1-1; V: TRBV4-2; D: TRBD1; size: -; CDR3: CASSQERTGGDLNTEAFF; DNA: TGTGCCAGCAGCCAAGAAAGGACAGGGGGCGATTTGAACACTGAAGCTTTCTTT
J: TRBJ1-1; V: TRBV6-5; D: TRBD1; size: -; CDR3: CASRPRQGTNTEAFF; DNA: TGTGCCAGCAGGCCGCGACAGGGCACGAACACTGAAGCTTTCTTT
J: TRBJ2-1; V: TRBV2; D: -; size: many; CDR3: CASSEQGSYNEQFF; DNA: TGTGCCAGCAGTGAGCAGGGGTCCTACAATGAGCAGTTCTTC
J: TRBJ2-2; V: TRBV9; D: TRBD2; size: few; CDR3: CASSVGPQRGLGTGERFF; DNA: TGTGCCAGCAGCGTAGGCCCCCAGCGGGGCCTGGGCACCGGGGAGCGGTTTTTT
J: TRBJ2-6; V: TRBV4-1; D: TRBD1; size: -; CDR3: CASSQDTGETTGANVLTF; DNA: TGCGCCAGCAGCCAAGATACAGGGGAGACGACGGGGGCCAACGTCCTGACTTTC
J: TRBJ2-1; V: TRBV29-1; D: -; size: -; CDR3: CSVEETRDNEQFF; DNA: TGCAGCGTTGAAGAGACCCGGGACAATGAGCAGTTCTTC
J: TRBJ2-3; V: TRBV10-3; D: TRBD1; size: many; CDR3: CATGTASTDTQYF; DNA: TGTGCCACCGGGACAGCGAGCACAGATACGCAGTATTTT
J: TRBJ2-7; V: TRBV14; D: -; size: once; CDR3: CASSSRLTGGGQINF; DNA: TGTGCCAGCAGCTCAAGACTAACAGGAGGTGGACAGATCAACTTC
J: TRBJ2-5; V: TRBV5-1; D: -; size: -; CDR3: CASSLSPGAPETQYF; DNA: TGCGCCAGCAGCCTCAGCCCGGGGGCTCCAGAGACCCAGTACTTC
J: TRBJ1-6; V: TRBV27; D: TRBD1; size: few; CDR3: CASSRDRGSSYNSPLHF; DNA: TGTGCCAGCAGTCGGGACAGGGGGAGCTCCTATAATTCACCCCTCCACTTT
J: TRBJ2-7; V: TRBV30; D: TRBD2; size: few; CDR3: CARGGHLSYEQYF; DNA: TGTGCTCGGGGGGGACACCTCTCCTACGAGCAGTACTTC
J: TRBJ2-5; V: TRBV11-2; D: -; size: many; CDR3: CASSLGRMYQETQYF; DNA: TGTGCCAGCAGCTTGGGACGGATGTACCAAGAGACCCAGTACTTC
J: TRBJ1-5; V: TRBV4-2; D: -; size: -; CDR3: CASSQEGLSNQPQHF; DNA: TGTGCCAGCAGCCAGGAGGGACTAAGCAATCAGCCCCAGCATTTT
J: TRBJ1-2; V: TRBV5-5; D: -; size: few; CDR3: CASSSASNYGYTF; DNA: TGTGCCAGCAGCTCGGCTAGTAACTATGGCTACACCTTC
J: TRBJ1-2; V: TRBV6-5; D: TRBD1; size: few; CDR3: CASSSQGAYTF; DNA: TGTGCCAGCAGTTCCCAGGGGGCCTACACCTTC
J: TRBJ1-2; V: TRBV6-1; D: -; size: few; CDR3: CASSEWGYTF; DNA: TGTGCCAGCAGTGAATGGGGCTACACCTTC
J: TRBJ2-7; V: TRBV2; D: TRBD1; size: many; CDR3: CASSEDRTAYEQYF; DNA: TGTGCCAGCAGTGAGGACAGGACAGCCTACGAGCAGTACTTC
J: TRBJ1-2; V: TRBV29-1; D: TRBD1; size: many; CDR3: CSAEGQPVGGYTF; DNA: TGCAGCGCCGAGGGACAGCCAGTGGGGGGCTACACCTTC
J: TRBJ2-5; V: TRBV15; D: -; size: many; CDR3: CATSVGSRRETQYF; DNA: TGTGCCACCAGCGTCGGGTCGCGGAGGGAGACCCAGTACTTC
J: TRBJ1-1; V: TRBV6-1; D: TRBD1; size: many; CDR3: CASSEMTGGTEAFF; DNA: TGTGCCAGCAGTGAGATGACAGGGGGCACTGAAGCTTTCTTT
J: TRBJ2-6; V: TRBV6-4; D: TRBD1; size: -; CDR3: CASSPQGVASGANVLTF; DNA: TGTGCCAGCAGCCCACAGGGGGTTGCCTCTGGGGCCAACGTCCTGACTTTC
J: TRBJ1-2; V: TRBV5-1; D: TRBD1; size: -; CDR3: CASSLGDRSNYGYTF; DNA: TGCGCCAGCAGCTTGGGGGACAGGTCTAACTATGGCTACACCTTC
J: TRBJ2-5; V: TRBV5-5; D: -; size: few; CDR3: CASSPGTRPPVEETQYF; DNA: TGTGCCAGCAGCCCCGGTACGCGACCCCCAGTAGAGGAGACCCAGTACTTC
J: TRBJ1-2; V: TRBV7-9; D: TRBD1; size: few; CDR3: CASSSLTGGAFYGHTF; DNA: TGTGCCAGCAGCTCACTGACAGGGGGCGCGTTCTATGGCCACACCTTC
J: TRBJ1-2; V: TRBV19; D: -; size: -; CDR3: CASSRDTGGYTF; DNA: TGTGCCAGTAGCCGGGACACAGGGGGCTACACCTTC
J: TRBJ1-5; V: TRBV3-1; D: -; size: many; CDR3: CASSQDSRDQPQHF; DNA: TGTGCCAGCAGCCAAGATAGTAGGGATCAGCCCCAGCATTTT
J: TRBJ1-2; V: TRBV4-2; D: TRBD1; size: many; CDR3: CASSQDEDRGVNYGYTF; DNA: TGTGCCAGCAGCCAAGATGAGGACAGGGGAGTGAACTATGGCTACACCTTC
J: TRBJ2-5; V: TRBV20-1; D: -; size: few; CDR3: CSARGGFQEAQYF; DNA: TGCAGTGCTCGGGGCGGCTTCCAAGAGGCCCAGTACTTC
J: TRBJ2-1; V: TRBV14; D: TRBD1; size: -; CDR3: CASSQDRTGVNLLNEQFF; DNA: TGTGCCAGCAGCCAAGATAGGACAGGGGTAAACCTTTTGAATGAGCAGTTCTTC
J: TRBJ2-7; V: TRBV10-3; D: TRBD1; size: many; CDR3: CAIRETGGHEQYF; DNA: TGTGCCATCAGGGAGACAGGGGGTCACGAGCAGTACTTC